This TCR beta chain came from a study of T cell responses to AZD1222 COVID-19 vaccine. The method was immunoSEQ multiplex PCR; TCRdb's version includes in-frame clones alone and lacks a portion of them. The sample holds under 150,000 clones, 80% to 95% seen once. The V gene's germline CDR1 is DFQATT and CDR2 SNEGSKA (reference sequence). CDR3 length: 14 residues. The V end was cut by 3 bases, the J end by 1 base, with 12 bases between. The J gene is TRBJ1-1, the V gene TRBV20-1; D perhaps matches TRBD1 (5 bases). The sequence came from an adult in good health. The material was peripheral blood, obtained on day 0 of AZD1222 vaccination. The CDR3 DNA follows: TGCAGTGCTAGTGGGGGGGTATGGAACACTGAAGCTTTCTTT. It translates to CSASGGVWNTEAFF.